Listed here is a single TCR beta chain. What it binds is not known. Whenever a sample was processed, at least 7 million PBMCs were isolated. With a J-beta primer mix and a sample-barcoded 5' primer, a second PCR ran roughly 6 to 12 cycles. Every cDNA molecule bore a tag from a template-switch adaptor containing 12 random nucleotides. One entry per CDR3 protein, called by TCRdb with MiXCR from the 5' RACE reads. The sample includes about 800,000 distinct CDR3 sequences, roughly 64% of them seen just once. The data stem from a study of blood T cells in healthy people across ages. The V gene end was trimmed by 0 bases and the J gene end by 6 bases; junction bases not matched to a gene: 7. The germline V gene has CDR1 DFQATT and CDR2 SNEGSKA (reference sequence). The CDR3 has 16 amino acids. Study-wide findings and caveats: The unsorted PBMCs prevented any conclusive comparison of naive versus antigen-experienced cells. Nothing was known about donor CMV status, and this possibly confounded expanded clonotype changes.

The TCR was taken from a man aged 30 to 45 in good health. The genes are TRBV20-1 and TRBJ1-6, with 8 bases identical to TRBD1. The specimen was blood. The CDR3 nucleotides are TGCAGTGCTAGAGATCTAGGACAGGGCAGTAATTCACCCCTCCACTTT. Translated, it gives CSARDLGQGSNSPLHF.